This entry is about one T cell receptor beta chain. Its antigen remains unidentified. The source of the sample is a study of breast tumors, draining lymph nodes, adjacent tissues. The lymph nodes were axillary draining lymph nodes from breast cancer patients. TCRdb passed the multiplex PCR reads through MiXCR, listing each CDR3 protein once. The table includes 150,000 to 200,000 distinct CDR3 sequences, about 32% detected once. CDR1 is SQVTM, CDR2 ANQGSEA, per germline. The CDR3 extends over 16 amino acids. V was pared by 0 bases and J by 5 bases, with 12 bases of the junction left unmatched. Overall study findings and caveats: Data only fit, rather than demonstrated, lymph node origin of most tumor T cells. Tumor repertoires ranked between lymph nodes and nontumor tissue in diversity, with V and J gene preferences. Tumor and nontumor repertoires were significantly more similar in luminal-like than in basal-like breast cancer.

The sequencing sample was made of axillary lymph node tissue. This chain joins TRBV29-1 and TRBJ2-5, with TRBD2 identical over 7 bases. The source is a female donor with breast cancer. Some clones in this sample may be carry-over from other donors' samples. CDR3 residues: CSVEEGLNLVTETQYF. The CDR3, as DNA: TGCAGCGTTGAAGAGGGACTAAACCTCGTTACGGAGACCCAGTACTTC.